These 19 T cell receptor beta chains were all obtained from the same sample, sequenced in a study of molecular identifiers for immune sequencing clone quantification. TCRdb recomputed calls from the PCR reads with MiXCR, one row per CDR3 protein. Altogether tens of thousands of distinct CDR3 sequences are present, roughly a fifth being singletons, with the ten largest covering 0.85% to 1.2%. The sequencing sample was made of naive CD8+ T cells from blood, with Jurkat cell RNA spiked in. As to subset: FACS-sorted CD8+CD4-CCR7+CD45RA+ naive T cells. The source is a human donor in good health. Some libraries in this study had Jurkat cell RNA spiked in.

This clonotype was recorded at least ten times. The rearrangement joins TRBV4-3 to TRBJ2-7; 9 bases fit TRBD1. The J segment lost 5 bases and the V segment lost 3 bases, leaving 8 bases of the junction unmatched. This CDR3 has 15 residues. The germline V gene encodes CDR1 LGHNA and CDR2 YSLEER. The CDR3 reads CASSHYRGRANEQYF. The DNA of the CDR3 is TGCGCCAGCAGCCATTACAGGGGGCGCGCCAACGAGCAGTACTTC.

This clonotype was counted at least ten times. The rearrangement joins TRBV24-1 to TRBJ2-3, with 7 bases lining up with TRBD2. The length of the CDR3 is 15 residues. The germline V gene has CDR1 KGHDR and CDR2 SFDVKD. Trimming removed 3 bases from V and 1 base from J; junction bases left unmatched: 3. CDR3 sequence: CATSDHTSGTDTQYF. As DNA, the CDR3 is TGTGCCACCAGTGATCATACTAGCGGCACAGATACGCAGTATTTT.

This clonotype was observed at least ten times. The chain has TRBV28 and TRBJ2-2; D possibly uses TRBD1 or TRBD2 (6 bases each). Germline V gene lookup returns CDR1 MDHEN and CDR2 SYDVKM. The V gene lost 5 bases and the J gene lost 11 bases, with 18 bases spanning the gap. CDR3 size: 14 residues. This CDR3 is CASSTRGRTVELFF. For the CDR3, the DNA is TGTGCCAGCAGTACTCGGGGGCGAACCGTCGAGCTGTTTTTT.

Concerning this clonotype: This sequence may be a read error, since a much larger clone differs from it by one base. J is TRBJ2-3 and V is TRBV20-1, with D maybe TRBD1 (5 bases). The CDR3 has 13 residues. Per germline, CDR1 DFQATT and CDR2 SNEGSKA (reference sequence). CDR3 in amino acids: CSASGAITGTQYF. Written as DNA, the CDR3 is TGCAGTGCTAGCGGTGCCATCACAGGTACGCAGTATTTT.

This clonotype has a count of ten or more. The J gene is TRBJ2-7, the V gene TRBV3-1; the match to TRBD2 covers 8 bases. The CDR3 totals 13 residues. V was pared by 4 bases and J by 4 bases, with 3 bases of the junction left unmatched. Germline CDR1 and CDR2: LGHDT and YNNKEL (reference sequence). The CDR3 loop is CASSPGTSYEQYF. Written as DNA, the CDR3 is TGTGCCAGCAGCCCCGGGACTAGTTACGAGCAGTACTTC.

This clonotype was recorded many times. The chain recombines TRBV12-3 or TRBV12-4 with TRBJ1-5, with 10 nucleotides matching TRBD1. V was clipped by 5 bases and J by 0 bases; unmatched bases: 13. The CDR3 covers 19 residues. Here the CDR3 reads CASSTIGTGEVYSNQPQHF. CDR3 nucleotide sequence: TGTGCCAGCAGTACAATCGGGACAGGGGAGGTCTATAGCAATCAGCCCCAGCATTTT.

This clonotype was counted only a few times. This may stem from a read error, because a much larger clone lies one nucleotide away. J is TRBJ2-1 and V is TRBV27; TRBD2 agrees at 9 bases. The CDR3 length is 16 residues. CDR1 MNHEY and CDR2 SMNVEV come from the germline V gene (reference sequence). CDR3 bases: TGTGCCAGCAGTTTAAGGGCTAGCGGGGTCTACGATGAGCAGTTCTTC. Its translation: CASSLRASGVYDEQFF.

This clonotype was counted at least ten times. The rearrangement uses TRBV5-4 and TRBJ2-7, with TRBD2 as a possible D gene (5 bases). Per the germline V gene, CDR1 is SGHNT and CDR2 is YYREEE (reference sequence). The ends were cut back, 4 bases at V and 5 bases at J, with 13 bases in the middle. This CDR3 spans 13 amino acids. This CDR3 reads CASSPLGVNEQYF. The CDR3 DNA sequence: TGTGCCAGCAGCCCGCTCGGGGTTAACGAGCAGTACTTC.

This clonotype was observed many times. This sequence joins TRBV4-3 and TRBJ2-1, with 11 positions matching TRBD2. Trimming at V came to 0 bases and at J to 4 bases, leaving 8 bases not matched to a gene. Germline assignment: CDR1 LGHNA and CDR2 YSLEER. The CDR3 has 18 amino acids. The CDR3 here is CASSQELTSGKVYNEQFF. The CDR3 DNA is TGCGCCAGCAGCCAAGAGTTGACTAGCGGGAAGGTTTACAATGAGCAGTTCTTC.

A word on this clonotype: A much larger clone lies one base from this, so it may be a read error. J is TRBJ2-5 and V is TRBV10-3, with TRBD2 matching over 11 bases. Per the germline V gene, CDR1 is ENHRY and CDR2 is SYGVKD. The CDR3 covers 15 residues. CDR3 sequence reads: CAIRPGLADQESQYF. CDR3 coding DNA: TGTGCCATCAGACCGGGACTAGCGGACCAAGAGTCCCAGTACTTC.

As to this clonotype: One end of the junction does not line up with germline, which may come from a read error. V and J are TRBV5-1 and TRBJ2-1; 8 nucleotides align to TRBD1. The CDR3 has 15 amino acids. Germline assignment: CDR1 SGHRS and CDR2 YFSETQ. The DNA of the CDR3 is TGCGCCGGCAGCTCCCCCCGGGACAGGATTAATGAGCAGTTCTTC. It codes for CAGSSPRDRINEQFF.

This clonotype was detected ten times or more. The V call is TRBV12-3 or TRBV12-4, the J call TRBJ2-3, with TRBD1 matching over 7 bases. V lost 7 bases, J lost 2 bases, and 6 bases stayed unmatched. The CDR3 is made up of 14 amino acids. CDR3 in amino acids: CASTRDSSTDTQYF. Here the CDR3 DNA reads TGTGCCAGCACCCGGGACAGCTCCACAGATACGCAGTATTTT.

This clonotype was seen repeatedly, ten times or more. The chain combines TRBV4-3 with TRBJ1-1; D unresolved. Deletions cut 4 bases from V and 6 bases from J, with 15 bases between. The CDR3 consists of 14 residues. CDR1 and CDR2 from the germline V gene are LGHNA and YSLEER. This chain's CDR3 is CASSPEDGWPEAFF. The CDR3, as DNA: TGCGCCAGCAGCCCAGAGGATGGATGGCCTGAAGCTTTCTTT.

This clonotype showed up many times. The chain recombines TRBV15 with TRBJ2-3; D unresolved. V lost 0 bases to trimming and J lost 6 bases, with 4 bases between them. Germline V gene lookup returns CDR1 LNHNV and CDR2 YYDKDF (reference sequence). CDR3 length: 12 residues. The CDR3 is CATSRDSDTQYF. The CDR3 region has the DNA TGTGCCACCAGCAGAGATTCCGATACGCAGTATTTT.

This clonotype was found many times. The V and J genes are TRBV28 and TRBJ2-7, with no clear D. Germline V lookup: CDR1 MDHEN, CDR2 SYDVKM. The CDR3 extends over 15 amino acids. V lost 2 bases and J 2 bases, leaving 13 bases between the germline ends. As DNA, the CDR3 is TGTGCCAGCAGTTTAGGGGTCGCACTTACCTACGAGCAGTACTTC. It yields the protein CASSLGVALTYEQYF.

This clonotype was recorded a few times. The V and J genes are TRBV29-1 and TRBJ2-7; TRBD2 matches at 14 bases. J gave up 3 bases and V 7 bases, and 8 bases lay outside the gene matches. The CDR3 loop spans 15 amino acids. Per the germline V gene, CDR1 is SQVTM and CDR2 is ANQGSEA. The CDR3 coding sequence is TGCAGCGCGTACGGACTAGCGGGAGGCCTCTACGAGCAGTACTTC. This codes for CSAYGLAGGLYEQYF.

This clonotype was recorded a few times. The V call is TRBV15, the J call TRBJ1-5, with TRBD1 as a possible D gene (6 bases). The V gene's germline CDR1 is LNHNV and CDR2 YYDKDF (reference sequence). The CDR3 has 14 amino acids. The V end was cut by 5 bases, the J end by 6 bases, with 14 bases between. The CDR3 sequence is CATSGGGGFQPQHF. CDR3 DNA sequence: TGTGCCACCAGCGGAGGGGGGGGTTTTCAGCCCCAGCATTTT.

This clonotype has ten or more counts. The chain recombines TRBV28 with TRBJ2-4, with D perhaps TRBD2 (6 bases). Per the germline V gene, CDR1 is MDHEN and CDR2 is SYDVKM. The CDR3 covers 17 residues. Deletions cut 3 bases from V and 1 base from J, with 16 bases between. CDR3 protein: CASSFFSGVSAKNIQYF. CDR3 in DNA: TGTGCCAGCAGTTTCTTCTCGGGAGTATCGGCCAAAAACATTCAGTACTTC. Together with reference TRBV28 and TRBJ2-4, the CDR3 gives the full variable domain: DVKVTQSSRYLVKRTGEKVFLECVQDMDHENMFWYRQDPGLGLRLIYFSYDVKMKEKGDIPEGYSVSREKKERFSLILESASTNQTSMYLCASSFFSGVSAKNIQYFGAGTRLSVL.

This clonotype was recorded many times. The chain uses TRBV2 and TRBJ2-5; D may be TRBD1 (5 bases). Trimming removed 2 bases from V and 1 base from J, with 14 bases in between. The CDR3 runs 16 residues. Germline V gene sequence: CDR1 SNHLY, CDR2 FYNNEI. The CDR3 region is CASSEYFGRAQETQYF. CDR3 coding DNA: TGTGCCAGCAGTGAATACTTCGGCAGGGCCCAAGAGACCCAGTACTTC.